Listed below are T cell receptor beta chains from one sample, sequenced in a study of T cell repertoires in cytomegalovirus infection. Their antigens remain unidentified. TCRdb passed the reads through MiXCR, listing each CDR3 protein once. The sample contains roughly 350,000 distinct CDR3 sequences, about 34% of which appear only once. The sequenced sample was cultured PBMCs, obtained from culture after CMV antigen stimulation. The receptors were sampled from a human donor in good health (CMV status not recorded). Some clones in this sample may be carry-over from other donors' samples. Each CDR3 is given with its conserved first and last residue. The order of the fields is V gene, J gene, clone size, D gene, CDR3 DNA, CDR3 protein. The D gene is left open where the match is weak. The size entry is marked missing in some rows and otherwise reads once, few, many or a size class.

V: TRBV20-1; J: TRBJ2-3; size: .; D: .; DNA: TGCAGTGCTAGGGCAGGACCAGAGTTGTCGGATACGCAGTATTTT; CDR3: CSARAGPELSDTQYF
V: TRBV7-6; J: TRBJ2-7; size: few; D: TRBD2; DNA: TGTGCCAGCAGCGCTCTAGCGGGGCTGAGGGGCGAGCAGTACTTC; CDR3: CASSALAGLRGEQYF
V: TRBV6-2/TRBV6-3; J: TRBJ2-3; size: few; D: .; DNA: TGTGCCAGCAGAGACAGAGAGGGGACAGATACGCAGTATTTT; CDR3: CASRDREGTDTQYF
V: TRBV7-8; J: TRBJ2-7; size: .; D: .; DNA: TGTGCCAGCAGCCAAACTGGGGCTTTGTCCTACGAGCAGTACTTC; CDR3: CASSQTGALSYEQYF
V: TRBV7-2; J: TRBJ2-2; size: few; D: TRBD2; DNA: TGTGCCAGCAGCTTAATGCTAGCGGCGAACACCGGGGAGCTGTTTTTT; CDR3: CASSLMLAANTGELFF
V: TRBV6-5; J: TRBJ1-6; size: few; D: .; DNA: TGTGCCAGCAGTCGGACATCTTCGTATAATTCACCCCTCCACTTT; CDR3: CASSRTSSYNSPLHF
V: TRBV24-1; J: TRBJ2-7; size: .; D: .; DNA: TGTGCCACCCGCGGACTAGGGGGCTACGAGCAGTACTTC; CDR3: CATRGLGGYEQYF
V: TRBV19; J: TRBJ2-5; size: .; D: TRBD1; DNA: TGTGCCACGACAGGGAGAAACCAAGAGACCCAGTACTTC; CDR3: CATTGRNQETQYF
V: TRBV7-2; J: TRBJ1-6; size: few; D: TRBD1; DNA: TGTGCCAGCAGCCGGACAGGGGACTATAATTCACCCCTCCACTTT; CDR3: CASSRTGDYNSPLHF
V: TRBV7-9; J: TRBJ2-1; size: .; D: .; DNA: TGTGCCAGCAGCTCGCCGACGCTAGAACCCCGCTACAATGAGCAGTTCTTC; CDR3: CASSSPTLEPRYNEQFF
V: TRBV28; J: TRBJ2-2; size: .; D: TRBD1; DNA: TGTGCCAGCAGTTTTTTGCTAGGGACAGTTTTCACCGGGGAGCTGTTTTTT; CDR3: CASSFLLGTVFTGELFF
V: TRBV7-2; J: TRBJ2-6; size: many; D: TRBD2; DNA: TGTGCCAGCAGTCGTCTAGCGGGAGTTCATCCTGCTGGGGCCAACGTCCTGACTTTC; CDR3: CASSRLAGVHPAGANVLTF
V: TRBV28; J: TRBJ1-6; size: .; D: .; DNA: TGTGCCAGCAGTTTCGACACAAGCACCTATAATTCACCCCTCCACTTT; CDR3: CASSFDTSTYNSPLHF
V: TRBV29-1; J: TRBJ1-2; size: .; D: .; DNA: TGCAGCGTTGAAGATCGGAACAGGCGGGGGGTATGGAACTATGGCTACACCTTC; CDR3: CSVEDRNRRGVWNYGYTF
V: TRBV7-8; J: TRBJ2-3; size: .; D: .; DNA: TGTGCCAGCAGCCTCTATCGGCGGGATACGCAGTATTTT; CDR3: CASSLYRRDTQYF
V: TRBV7-2; J: TRBJ2-5; size: many; D: TRBD1; DNA: TGTGCCAGCAGCCCGGGGACAGGGCTCCAAGAGACCCAGTACTTC; CDR3: CASSPGTGLQETQYF
V: TRBV7-2; J: TRBJ2-3; size: few; D: .; DNA: TGTGCCAGCAGCTTAGTAGCAGGAACGCAGTATTTT; CDR3: CASSLVAGTQYF
V: TRBV19; J: TRBJ1-5; size: many; D: .; DNA: TGTGCCAGTGCCAAAATTGGGAATAGCAATCAGCCCCAGCATTTT; CDR3: CASAKIGNSNQPQHF
V: TRBV6-5; J: TRBJ1-2; size: .; D: .; DNA: TGTGCCAGCAGCCCCGGAGTGGGAATTCTCGTTGGTGAAGGCTACACCTTC; CDR3: CASSPGVGILVGEGYTF
V: TRBV7-2; J: TRBJ2-1; size: few; D: .; DNA: TGTGCCAGCAGCAAACCGGGACAATGGGATGAGCAGTTCTTC; CDR3: CASSKPGQWDEQFF
V: TRBV6-1; J: TRBJ2-1; size: .; D: .; DNA: TGTGCCAGCAGTGAAGCGACAGAAAGGAGGAGGGTGAGGCAGTTCTTC; CDR3: CASSEATERRRVRQFF
V: TRBV29-1; J: TRBJ2-7; size: few; D: .; DNA: TGCAGCGTTGACCACGACGGGCAGTACTTC; CDR3: CSVDHDGQYF
V: TRBV11-2; J: TRBJ2-2; size: few; D: .; DNA: TGTGCCAGCAGCTCCTCCCCAAAGGGGGGAGTCGGGGAGCTGTTTTTT; CDR3: CASSSSPKGGVGELFF
V: TRBV6-8; J: TRBJ1-6; size: .; D: .; DNA: TGTGCCAGCACCCCCGGGATCGCCGGGAATTCACCCCTCCACTTT; CDR3: CASTPGIAGNSPLHF
V: TRBV6-2/TRBV6-3; J: TRBJ1-2; size: few; D: .; DNA: TGTGCCAGCAGTCAGCTCTATGGCTACACCTTC; CDR3: CASSQLYGYTF
V: TRBV7-2; J: TRBJ2-7; size: .; D: .; DNA: TGTGCCAGCAGCTTGGGGGCCGGGGAAGAGCAGTACTTC; CDR3: CASSLGAGEEQYF
V: TRBV5-4; J: TRBJ2-3; size: .; D: .; DNA: TGTGCCAGCAGCCGGGAGTTCACAGATACGCAGTATTTT; CDR3: CASSREFTDTQYF
V: TRBV7-2; J: TRBJ1-5; size: many; D: .; DNA: TGTGCCAGCAGCCCGGAGGGGTATAGCAATCAGCCCCAGCATTTT; CDR3: CASSPEGYSNQPQHF